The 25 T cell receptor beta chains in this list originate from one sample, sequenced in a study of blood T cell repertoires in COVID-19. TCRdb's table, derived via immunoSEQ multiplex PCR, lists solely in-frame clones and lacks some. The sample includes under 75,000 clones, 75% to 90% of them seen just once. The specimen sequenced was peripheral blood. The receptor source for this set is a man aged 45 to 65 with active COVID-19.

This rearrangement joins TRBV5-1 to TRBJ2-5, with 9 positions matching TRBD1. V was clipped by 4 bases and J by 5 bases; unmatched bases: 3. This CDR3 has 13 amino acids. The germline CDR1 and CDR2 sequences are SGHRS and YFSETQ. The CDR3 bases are TGCGCCAGCAGCGGGGACAGGGTTGAGACCCAGTACTTC. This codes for CASSGDRVETQYF.

The DNA of the CDR3 is TGTGCCAGCAGCTTAAGGCCAGGAACCCTCGCTAACTATGGCTACACCTTC. It codes for CASSLRPGTLANYGYTF. The chain couples TRBV7-2 to TRBJ1-2; unclear D gene. Germline CDR1 and CDR2: SGHTA and FQGNSA. The ends were cut back, 2 bases at V and 0 bases at J, with 16 bases in the middle. The CDR3 contains 17 residues.

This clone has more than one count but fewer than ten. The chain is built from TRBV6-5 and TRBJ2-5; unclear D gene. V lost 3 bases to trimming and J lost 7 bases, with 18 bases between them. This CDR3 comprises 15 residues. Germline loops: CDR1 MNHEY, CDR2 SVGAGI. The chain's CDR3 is CASSYFGTRSGTQYF. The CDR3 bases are TGTGCCAGCAGTTATTTCGGCACTCGGTCAGGGACCCAGTACTTC.

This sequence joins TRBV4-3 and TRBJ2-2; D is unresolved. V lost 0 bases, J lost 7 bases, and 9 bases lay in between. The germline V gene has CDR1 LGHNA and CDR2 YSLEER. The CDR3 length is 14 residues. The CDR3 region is CASSQEGSYGELFF. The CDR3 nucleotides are TGCGCCAGCAGCCAAGAGGGCAGCTACGGGGAGCTGTTTTTT.

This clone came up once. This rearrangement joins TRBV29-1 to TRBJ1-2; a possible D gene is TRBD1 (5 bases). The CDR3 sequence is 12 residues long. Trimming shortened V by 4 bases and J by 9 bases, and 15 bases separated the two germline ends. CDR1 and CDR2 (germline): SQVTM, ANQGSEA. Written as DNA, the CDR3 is TGCAGCGTTGGCAGGGTTCCTATGAGCTACACCTTC. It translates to CSVGRVPMSYTF.

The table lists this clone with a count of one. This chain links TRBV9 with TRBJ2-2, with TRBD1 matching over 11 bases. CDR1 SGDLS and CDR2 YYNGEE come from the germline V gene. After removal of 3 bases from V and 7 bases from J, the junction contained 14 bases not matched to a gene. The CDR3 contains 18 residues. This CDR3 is CASSAWDRGFMTGGELFF. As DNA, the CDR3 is TGTGCCAGCAGCGCTTGGGACAGGGGGTTCATGACTGGCGGGGAGCTGTTTTTT.

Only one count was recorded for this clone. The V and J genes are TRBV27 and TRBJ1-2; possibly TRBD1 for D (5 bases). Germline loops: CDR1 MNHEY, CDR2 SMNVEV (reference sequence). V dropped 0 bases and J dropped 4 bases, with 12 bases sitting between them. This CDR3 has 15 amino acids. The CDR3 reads CASSLSGRGFYGYTF. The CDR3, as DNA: TGTGCCAGCAGTTTATCTGGGCGGGGGTTCTATGGCTACACCTTC.

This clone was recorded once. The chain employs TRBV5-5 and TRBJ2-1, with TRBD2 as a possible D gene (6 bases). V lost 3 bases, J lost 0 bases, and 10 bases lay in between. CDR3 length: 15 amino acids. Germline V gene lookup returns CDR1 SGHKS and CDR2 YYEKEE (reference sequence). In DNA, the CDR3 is TGTGCCAGCAGCTCTCGGGGGAGCTCCTACAATGAGCAGTTCTTC. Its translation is CASSSRGSSYNEQFF.

The chain's CDR3 is CASSLSFSAVRGNEQFF. The DNA for the CDR3 is TGTGCCAGCAGCTTGAGCTTTAGCGCCGTTCGCGGGAATGAGCAGTTCTTC. This sequence joins TRBV5-4 and TRBJ2-1; D is perhaps TRBD2 (5 bases). The CDR3 consists of 17 residues. Trimming removed 1 base at V and 7 bases at J, with 21 bases between. The germline CDR1 and CDR2 sequences are SGHNT and YYREEE (reference sequence). The full variable domain, completed using reference TRBV5-4 and TRBJ2-1, is ETGVTQSPTHLIKTRGQQVTLRCSSQSGHNTVSWYQQALGQGPQFIFQYYREEENGRGNFPPRFSGLQFPNYSSELNVNALELDDSALYLCASSLSFSAVRGNEQFFGPGTRLTVL.

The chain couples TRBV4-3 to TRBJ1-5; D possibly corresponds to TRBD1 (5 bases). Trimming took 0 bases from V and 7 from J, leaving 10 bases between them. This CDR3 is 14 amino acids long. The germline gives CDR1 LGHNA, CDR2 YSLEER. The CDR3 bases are TGCGCCAGCAGCCAAGATGATAGGGGACAGCCCCAGCATTTT. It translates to CASSQDDRGQPQHF.

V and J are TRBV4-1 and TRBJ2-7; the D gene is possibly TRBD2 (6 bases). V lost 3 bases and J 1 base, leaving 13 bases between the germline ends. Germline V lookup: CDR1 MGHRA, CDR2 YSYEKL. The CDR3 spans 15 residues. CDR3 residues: CASSQETEGSYEQYF. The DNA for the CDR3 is TGCGCCAGCAGCCAGGAGACGGAGGGGTCCTACGAGCAGTACTTC.

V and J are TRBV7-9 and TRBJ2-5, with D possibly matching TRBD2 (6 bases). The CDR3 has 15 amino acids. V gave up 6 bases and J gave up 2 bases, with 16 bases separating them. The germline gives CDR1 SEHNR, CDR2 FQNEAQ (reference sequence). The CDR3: CASSPGAGLQETQYF. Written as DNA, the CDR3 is TGTGCCAGCAGTCCAGGAGCGGGTCTTCAAGAGACCCAGTACTTC.

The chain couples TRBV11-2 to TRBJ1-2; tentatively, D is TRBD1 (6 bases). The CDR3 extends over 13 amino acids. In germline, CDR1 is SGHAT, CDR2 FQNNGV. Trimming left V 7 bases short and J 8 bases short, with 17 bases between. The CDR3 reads CASISMGGLGYTF. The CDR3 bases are TGTGCCAGCATTTCGATGGGGGGGCTCGGCTACACCTTC.

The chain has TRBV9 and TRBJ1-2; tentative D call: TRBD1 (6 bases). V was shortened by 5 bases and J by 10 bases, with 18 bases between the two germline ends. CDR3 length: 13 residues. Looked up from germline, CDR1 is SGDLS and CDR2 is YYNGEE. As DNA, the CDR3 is TGTGCCAGCAGTGGAAGGGAGCAGGGGAACTACACCTTC. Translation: CASSGREQGNYTF.

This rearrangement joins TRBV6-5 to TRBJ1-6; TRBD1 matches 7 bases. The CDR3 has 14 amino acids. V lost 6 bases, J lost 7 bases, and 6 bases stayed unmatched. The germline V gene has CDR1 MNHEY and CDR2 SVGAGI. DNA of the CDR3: TGTGCCAGCAGGAAGACAGGGAGGAATTCACCCCTCCACTTT. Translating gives CASRKTGRNSPLHF.

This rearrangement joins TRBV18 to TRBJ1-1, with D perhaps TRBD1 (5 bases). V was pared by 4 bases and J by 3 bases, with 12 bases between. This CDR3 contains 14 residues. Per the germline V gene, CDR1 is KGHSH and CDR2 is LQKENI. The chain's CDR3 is CASSRNQGDTEAFF. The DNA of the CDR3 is TGTGCCAGCTCACGGAACCAGGGCGACACTGAAGCTTTCTTT.

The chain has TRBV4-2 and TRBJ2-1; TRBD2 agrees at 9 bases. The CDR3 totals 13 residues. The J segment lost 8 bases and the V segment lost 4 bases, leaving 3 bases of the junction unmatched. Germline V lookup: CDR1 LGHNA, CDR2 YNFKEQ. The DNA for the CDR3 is TGTGCCAGCAGCCCTAGCGGGGAAGATGAGCAGTTCTTC. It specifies CASSPSGEDEQFF.

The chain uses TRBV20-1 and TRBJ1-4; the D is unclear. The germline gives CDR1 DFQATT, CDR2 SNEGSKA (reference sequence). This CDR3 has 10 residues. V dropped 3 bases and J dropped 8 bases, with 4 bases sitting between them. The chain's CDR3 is CSARREKLFF. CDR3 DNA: TGCAGTGCTAGGCGGGAAAAACTGTTTTTT.

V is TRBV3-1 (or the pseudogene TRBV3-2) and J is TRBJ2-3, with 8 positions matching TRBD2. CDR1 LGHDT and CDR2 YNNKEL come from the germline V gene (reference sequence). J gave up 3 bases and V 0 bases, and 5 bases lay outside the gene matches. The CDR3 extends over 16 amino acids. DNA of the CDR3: TGTGCCAGCAGCCAAGATACGGGGGGGAGGACAGATACGCAGTATTTT. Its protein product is CASSQDTGGRTDTQYF.

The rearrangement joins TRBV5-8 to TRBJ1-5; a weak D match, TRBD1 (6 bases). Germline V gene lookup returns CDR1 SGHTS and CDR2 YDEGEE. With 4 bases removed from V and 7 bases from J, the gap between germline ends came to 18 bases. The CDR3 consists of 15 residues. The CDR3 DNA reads TGTGCCAGCAGCCCCGGGGTCGACAGGCTACAGCCCCAGCATTTT. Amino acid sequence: CASSPGVDRLQPQHF.

The CDR3 region has the DNA TGCGCCAGCGCCCCCGGGACAGGGAATGAAAAACTGTTTTTT. Its protein product is CASAPGTGNEKLFF. This sequence joins TRBV5-1 and TRBJ1-4, with 9 bases aligning to TRBD1. Germline values: CDR1 SGHRS, CDR2 YFSETQ. The CDR3 is made up of 14 amino acids. Trimming cost V 7 bases and J 5 bases; bases outside gene matches: 6.

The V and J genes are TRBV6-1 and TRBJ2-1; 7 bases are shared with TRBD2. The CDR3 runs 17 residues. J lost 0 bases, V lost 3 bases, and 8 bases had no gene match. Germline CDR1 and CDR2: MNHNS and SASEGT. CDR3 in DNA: TGTGCCAGCAGTGATGCAGCGGGGTCCCGCTCCTACAATGAGCAGTTCTTC. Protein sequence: CASSDAAGSRSYNEQFF.

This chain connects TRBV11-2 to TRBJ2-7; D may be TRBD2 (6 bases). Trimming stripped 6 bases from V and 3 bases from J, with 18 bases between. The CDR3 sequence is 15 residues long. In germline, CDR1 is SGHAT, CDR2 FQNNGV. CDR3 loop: CASRGWAGIIYEQYF. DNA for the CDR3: TGTGCCAGCAGGGGTTGGGCGGGGATAATCTACGAGCAGTACTTC.

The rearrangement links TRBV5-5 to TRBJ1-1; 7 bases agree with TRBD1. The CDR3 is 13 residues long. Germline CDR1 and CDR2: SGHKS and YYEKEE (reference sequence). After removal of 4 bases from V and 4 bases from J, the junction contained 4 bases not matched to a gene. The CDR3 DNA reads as TGTGCCAGCAGCGTAGGGGGCCCCACTGAAGCTTTCTTT. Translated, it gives CASSVGGPTEAFF.

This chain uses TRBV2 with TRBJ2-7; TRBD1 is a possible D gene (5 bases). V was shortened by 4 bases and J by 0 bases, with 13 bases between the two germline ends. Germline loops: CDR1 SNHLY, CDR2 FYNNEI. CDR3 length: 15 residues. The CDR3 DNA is TGTGCCAGCAGTGTACGACAGACCCTCTCCTACGAGCAGTACTTC. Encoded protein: CASSVRQTLSYEQYF.